The rows below give T cell receptor beta chains drawn from one sample of a study of blood T cell repertoires in COVID-19. The data were produced by immunoSEQ multiplex PCR, yet TCRdb's version contains in-frame clones alone and is incomplete. The sample holds around 150,000 clones, approximately 88% seen once. Sequencing was carried out using PBMCs or T cells enriched from blood (not recorded which). Every receptor here comes from a woman aged 55-69 years who had recovered from COVID-19. Each CDR3 is given with its conserved first and last residue. Each record gives: J gene, V gene, CDR3 protein.

>TRBJ2-5|TRBV11-2
CASSPGTGVETQYF
>TRBJ1-2|TRBV3-1/TRBV3-2
CASSQVDSNYGYTF
>TRBJ1-1|TRBV5-1
CASSVDGNTEAFF
>TRBJ1-1|TRBV18
CASSPRQGAFGGTEAFF
>TRBJ2-5|TRBV5-1
CASSSGQGVLSETQYF
>TRBJ2-5|TRBV7-6
CASSPRPQATETQYF
>TRBJ2-5|TRBV11-2
CASSRLYRETQYF
>TRBJ1-1|TRBV7-8
CASSARTGGTEAFF
>TRBJ2-2|TRBV5-6
CASSLEFSVGTGELFF
>TRBJ2-1|TRBV7-3
CASSQSSGAYNEQFF
>TRBJ2-7|TRBV30
CAWSVSPYEQYF
>TRBJ1-1|TRBV25-1
CASSEWGGLGTEAFF
>TRBJ2-7|TRBV5-8
CASSPRIRASKF
>TRBJ1-3|TRBV19
CASSIATSQGIGNTIYF
>TRBJ1-1|TRBV6-5
CASSPSGQNTEAFF
>TRBJ1-2|TRBV6-4
CAIPCRAYYGYTF
>TRBJ2-3|TRBV28
CASSFEGDTDTQYF
>TRBJ2-1|TRBV2
CASKLAGGGHNEQFF
>TRBJ1-1|TRBV11-1
CASSSGTGFSNTEAFF
>TRBJ2-7|TRBV6-5
CASGIPGTGEKQYF
>TRBJ1-1|TRBV6-5
CASRGDRRVAEAFF
>TRBJ1-3|TRBV7-8
CASSWVRSGSGNTIYF
>TRBJ1-1|TRBV5-1
CASSLALGQGLNTEVFF
>TRBJ2-5|TRBV9
CASSVDARLAGTSGETQYF
>TRBJ2-1|TRBV3-1/TRBV3-2
CASSRASGGDNEQFF
>TRBJ2-5|TRBV15
CATSRAVPGNPTGETQYF
>TRBJ2-3|TRBV30
CAWSVLTGTDTQYF
>TRBJ1-2|TRBV6-5
CASSQDRGGYGYTF
>TRBJ1-1|TRBV29-1
CSVNRGGTEAFF
>TRBJ2-5|TRBV19
CASSVGDRGTETQYF
>TRBJ2-7|TRBV7-9
CASSARDWEYEQYF
>TRBJ2-1|TRBV6-5
CASSYGAVNEQFF
>TRBJ2-1|TRBV18
CASSPPGLAGVGQQFF
>TRBJ2-5|TRBV9
CASSVALGAGGRETQYF
>TRBJ2-1|TRBV11-1
CASSPSGSVYNEQFF
>TRBJ1-1|TRBV2
CASSEIIPQSRTEAFF
>TRBJ2-7|TRBV28
CASSLSGDRGGFEQYF
>TRBJ1-5|TRBV19
CASSMRGGASDEQPQHF
>TRBJ1-4|TRBV20-1
CSASRILGREKLFF
>TRBJ2-4|TRBV5-8
CASSPHAGQAIAKNIQYF
>TRBJ2-7|TRBV15
CATSRGTSGGAEEQYF
>TRBJ2-5|TRBV6-6
CAALAPGGKSKQETQYF
>TRBJ1-6|TRBV6-1
CASSEVGVLKTLNNSPLHF
>TRBJ1-1|TRBV15
CATSTDTNTEAFF
>TRBJ1-4|TRBV3-1/TRBV3-2
CASSHRGDPNEKLFF
>TRBJ2-3|TRBV19
CASRRVSTDTQYF
>TRBJ2-3|TRBV2
CAILAPGTDTQYF
>TRBJ1-2|TRBV30
CAWSVTVNYGYTF
>TRBJ2-1|TRBV5-4
CASSLAGGGSYNEQFF
>TRBJ2-7|TRBV2
CARGTGGAYEQYF
>TRBJ1-6|TRBV6-1
CASSEARTGPSPLHF
>TRBJ1-5|TRBV30
CAWSPGVIGNQPQHF
>TRBJ2-5|TRBV6-5
CASSRGQAPETQYF
>TRBJ2-7|TRBV14
CASSRLDSYEQYF
>TRBJ1-3|TRBV15
CATSSVGNTIYF